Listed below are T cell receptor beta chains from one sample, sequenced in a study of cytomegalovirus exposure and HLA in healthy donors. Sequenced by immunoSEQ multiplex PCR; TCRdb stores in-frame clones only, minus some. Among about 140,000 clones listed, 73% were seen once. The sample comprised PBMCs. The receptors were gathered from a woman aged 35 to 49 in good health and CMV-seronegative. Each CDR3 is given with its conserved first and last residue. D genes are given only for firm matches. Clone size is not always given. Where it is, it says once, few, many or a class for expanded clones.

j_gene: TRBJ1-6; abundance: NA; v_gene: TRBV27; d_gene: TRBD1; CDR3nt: TGTGCCAGCAGTTTCGAGGACAGGGGGAATTCACCCCTCCACTTT; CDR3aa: CASSFEDRGNSPLHF
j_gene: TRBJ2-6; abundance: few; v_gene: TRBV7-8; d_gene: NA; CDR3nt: TGTGCCAGCAGCTTATTAACGCTATCATCCTCTGGGGCCAACGTCCTGACTTTC; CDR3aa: CASSLLTLSSSGANVLTF
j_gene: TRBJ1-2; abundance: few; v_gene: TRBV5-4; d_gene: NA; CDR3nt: TGTGCCAGCAGCTTGGCCTCGGGATTTTGGGCCTATGGCTACACCTTC; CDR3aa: CASSLASGFWAYGYTF
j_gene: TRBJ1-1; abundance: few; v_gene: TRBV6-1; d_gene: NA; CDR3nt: TGTGCCAGCAGATCCACAGGTGAAGCTTTCTTT; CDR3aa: CASRSTGEAFF
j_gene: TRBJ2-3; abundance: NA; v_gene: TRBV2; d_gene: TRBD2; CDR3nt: TGTGCCAGCACCGGGACTACGCTTGGGACAGATACGCAGTATTTT; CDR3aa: CASTGTTLGTDTQYF
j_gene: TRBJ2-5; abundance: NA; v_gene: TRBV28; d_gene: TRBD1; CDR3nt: TGTGCCAGCAGTTCCATCCCGGCAGGGGGTCTGAAGAGTAAGAAAGAGACCCAGTACTTC; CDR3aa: CASSSIPAGGLKSKKETQYF
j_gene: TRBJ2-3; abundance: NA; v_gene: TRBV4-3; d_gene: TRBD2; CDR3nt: TGCGCCAGCAGCCTAAGGACTAGCGGGGGCCCCGATACGCAGTATTTT; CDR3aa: CASSLRTSGGPDTQYF
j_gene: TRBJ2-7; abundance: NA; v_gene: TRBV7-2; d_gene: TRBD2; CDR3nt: TGTGCCAGCAGCTATGGGACTAGCTACTACGAGCAGTACTTC; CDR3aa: CASSYGTSYYEQYF
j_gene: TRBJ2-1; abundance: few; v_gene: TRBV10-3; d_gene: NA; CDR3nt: TGTGCCATCAGTGAAGGCGGCATCTCCTACAATGAGCAGTTCTTC; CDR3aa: CAISEGGISYNEQFF
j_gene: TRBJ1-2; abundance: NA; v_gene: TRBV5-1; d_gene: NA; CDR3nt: TGCGCCAGCAGTTCTGGACAAAGTAAAAATGGCTACACCTTC; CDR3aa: CASSSGQSKNGYTF
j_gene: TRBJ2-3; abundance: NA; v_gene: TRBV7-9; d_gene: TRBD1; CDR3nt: TGTGCCAGCAGCATGTCAGGGGGCGGGGTGGGAACAGATACGCAGTATTTT; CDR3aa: CASSMSGGGVGTDTQYF
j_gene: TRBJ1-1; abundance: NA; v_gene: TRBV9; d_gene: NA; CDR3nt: TGTGCCAGCAGCGTAAGCGGGGAGGGAGGTATGAACACTGAAGCTTTCTTT; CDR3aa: CASSVSGEGGMNTEAFF
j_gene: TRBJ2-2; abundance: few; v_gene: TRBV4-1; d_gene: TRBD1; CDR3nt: TGCGCCAGCAGTCTAGCCGGGTGGACAGGGGTTGACACCGGGGAGCTGTTTTTT; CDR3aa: CASSLAGWTGVDTGELFF
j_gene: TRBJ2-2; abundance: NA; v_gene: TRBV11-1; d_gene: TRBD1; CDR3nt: TGTGCCAGCAGCACGGGACAGGGGAACACCGGGGAGCTGTTTTTT; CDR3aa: CASSTGQGNTGELFF
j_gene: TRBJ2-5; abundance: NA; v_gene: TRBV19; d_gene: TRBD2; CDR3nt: TGTGCCAGTAGCACGCAGGGAGGGGAAGAGACCCAGTACTTC; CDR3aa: CASSTQGGEETQYF
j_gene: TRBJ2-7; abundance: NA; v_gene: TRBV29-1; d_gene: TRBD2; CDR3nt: TGCAGCGTTGCATCAACGGGGGGGCTTTCGTACGAGCAGTACTTC; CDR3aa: CSVASTGGLSYEQYF
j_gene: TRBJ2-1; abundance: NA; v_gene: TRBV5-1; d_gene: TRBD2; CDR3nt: TGCGCCAGCAGCTTATACGGGGGGGTTACCGATGAGCAGTTCTTC; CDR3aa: CASSLYGGVTDEQFF
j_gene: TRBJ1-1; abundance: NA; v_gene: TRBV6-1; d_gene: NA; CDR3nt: TGTGCCAGCAGTGATTTGTCGGGGAAATACACTGAAGCTTTCTTT; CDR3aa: CASSDLSGKYTEAFF
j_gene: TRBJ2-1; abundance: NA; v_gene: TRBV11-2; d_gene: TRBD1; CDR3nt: TGTGCCAGCAGCTGGGACAGTAACTACAATGAGCAGTTCTTC; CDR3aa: CASSWDSNYNEQFF
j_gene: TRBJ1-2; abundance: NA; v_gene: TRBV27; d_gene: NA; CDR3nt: TGTGCCAGCAGTTTATCGATAGGGGGAACGCTGCGGGGCTACACCTTC; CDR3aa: CASSLSIGGTLRGYTF
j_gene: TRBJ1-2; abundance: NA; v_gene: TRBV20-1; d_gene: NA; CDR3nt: TGCAGTGCTAGGCAGGCTGGGGGCTACACCTTC; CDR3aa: CSARQAGGYTF
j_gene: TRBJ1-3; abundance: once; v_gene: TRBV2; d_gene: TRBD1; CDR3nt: TGTGCCAGCAGGGACAGGTCGGCCGGAAACACCATATATTTT; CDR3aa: CASRDRSAGNTIYF
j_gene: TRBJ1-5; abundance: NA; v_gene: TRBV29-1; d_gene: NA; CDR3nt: TGCAGCGTTGGGGGGGTAAATCAGCCCCAGCATTTT; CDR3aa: CSVGGVNQPQHF
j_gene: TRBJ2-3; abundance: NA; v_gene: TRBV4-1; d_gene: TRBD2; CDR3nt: TGCGCCAGCAGCCAAAGCGGGCGGGGGGGCCAAGATACGCAGTATTTT; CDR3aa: CASSQSGRGGQDTQYF
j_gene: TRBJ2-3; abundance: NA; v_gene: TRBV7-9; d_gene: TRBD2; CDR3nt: TGTGCCAGCAGCCCAGGACTAGCGGCAAGCACAGATACGCAGTATTTT; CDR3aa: CASSPGLAASTDTQYF
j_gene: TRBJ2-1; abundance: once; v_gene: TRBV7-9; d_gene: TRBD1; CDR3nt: TGTGCCAGCAGCTTAGGGACAGGGTACAATGAGCAGTTCTTC; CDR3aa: CASSLGTGYNEQFF
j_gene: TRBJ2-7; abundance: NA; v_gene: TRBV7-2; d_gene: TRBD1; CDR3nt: TGTGCCAGCAGCTTCACCGGGACAGTCCTGGAGCAGTACTTC; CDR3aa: CASSFTGTVLEQYF